The source of this T cell receptor beta chain is a study of OX40 agonist ivuxolimab in advanced cancers. For the study at large: Mean age around 64 years, range roughly 20 to 85; roughly 82% male.

Blood sampling was done at baseline, cycle 4 day 1, and cycle 7 day 1. Assay used: immunoSEQ multiplex PCR; TCRdb lists only in-frame clones, some missing. The table lists roughly 70,000 clones, approximately 81% of them singletons. This sequence was found in an adult with an advanced solid tumor such as melanoma, head and neck, liver or kidney cancer. Material: CD4+ or CD8+ T cells sorted from blood, obtained in a trial of the OX40 agonist ivuxolimab.

The CDR3, as DNA: TGTGCCAGCAGCGCCCGACGTATCGGCGGCTACACCTTC. Its protein is CASSARRIGGYTF. The chain has TRBV21-1 and TRBJ1-2. TRBV21-1 counts as a pseudogene. The CDR3 is 13 residues long.